This TCR beta chain was sequenced for a study of blood T cell repertoires in COVID-19 (dated by TCRdb to the early 2020s). In terms of the full investigation: Samples covering the acute and convalescent phases of COVID-19 were provided by collaborators in the United States, Italy and Spain. The material from the prospective study consisted of cDNA or gDNA derived from T cells, B-cell-depleted T cells, or PBMCs. The dataset comprised deeply sampled blood TCRbeta repertoires from subjects exposed to, actively infected with, or recovered from COVID-19. The repertoires were made available in a free public database intended to serve as a resource for research on the immune response to SARS-CoV-2. Samples were obtained from the ongoing ImmuneRACE study (first 160 participants) and from over a thousand subjects provided by 6 global collaborators. Sample metadata almost always included a de-identified subject ID, COVID-19 status, age in years and sex. Where HLA class I and class II types were available, the types were taken from metadata supplied by the sample provider, not from assay-based typing.

Findings and caveats that apply to the study as a whole: Clinical and demographic metadata were provided uncurated, with the amount varying by source and participant.

TCRbeta CDR3 regions were amplified from genomic DNA by means of the immunoSEQ Assay, a bias-controlled multiplex PCR. Per the original workflow: The number of nucleated cells in each sample was estimated from the amplification of reference gene primers within the assay. To quantify the absolute abundance of each unique TCRbeta CDR3 rearrangement, sequence reads were collapsed and filtered. For each sample, productive Simpson clonality was calculated by taking the square root of Simpson's diversity index across productive rearrangements. In TCRdb, the immuneACCESS table is reduced to in-frame sequences with V and J assigned. These tables do not hold every clone; where another copy was compared, an unresolved V gene accounts for under half, and the others remain unexplained. Clone size and V and J calls were adopted from that table, with D and trimming inferred from the DNA. The sample records about 80,000 clones, just under 85% of which are singletons. 15% to 20% of the sample rests with the top ten.

Collaborating institutions collected whole blood in K2EDTA tubes following their own protocols. Collaborator samples were shipped for TCRbeta analysis as frozen whole blood, isolated PBMCs, or DNA extracted from either sample type. To note about this clone: There is no known antigen for this receptor. The record has no base qualities; no much larger clone is one base away.

There are 19 amino acids in the CDR3, from cysteine to phenylalanine inclusive. Just CDR3 DNA is preserved here, 57 bases in frame from base 1. From a lookup of the germline V gene, CDR1 and CDR2 are LGHNA and YNFKEQ. The germline V end is reduced by 0 bases and the J end by 0 bases; junction bases left unmatched: 12. The TCR sequence derives from a man older than 75 with active or convalescent COVID-19. Sequencing used peripheral blood. The rearrangement joined TRBV4-2 to TRBJ1-2; TRBD1 agrees with 8 junctional bases. The DNA sequence reads TGTGCCAGCAGCCAAGAATTAGGGGGCGGACAGGGAGCTAACTATGGCTACACCTTC. It encodes CASSQELGGGQGANYGYTF.